Listed below are T cell receptor beta chains from one sample, sequenced in a study of T cell responses to AZD1222 COVID-19 vaccine. Assay used: immunoSEQ multiplex PCR; TCRdb lists only in-frame clones, some missing. Of some 54,000 clones listed, around nine tenths are singletons. This specimen was peripheral blood, taken on day 0 of AZD1222 vaccination. These receptors came from an adult in good health. Each CDR3 is given with its conserved first and last residue. The order of the fields is V gene, D gene, clone size, J gene, CDR3 DNA, CDR3 protein. D genes are given only for firm matches. Not all rows give a size; the values are once, few, many and, for expanded clones, a class.

V: TRBV29-1; D: -; size: -; J: TRBJ2-5; DNA: TGCAGCGTTGAGTACCCCGCCTTGGCCCAGTACTTC; CDR3: CSVEYPALAQYF
V: TRBV7-9; D: -; size: -; J: TRBJ1-5; DNA: TGTGCCAGCAGCCCTCGGGACAGCAATCAGCCCCAGCATTTT; CDR3: CASSPRDSNQPQHF
V: TRBV7-9; D: -; size: -; J: TRBJ1-5; DNA: TGTGCCAGCAGCTTTTACAATCAGCCCCAGCATTTT; CDR3: CASSFYNQPQHF
V: TRBV3-1/TRBV3-2; D: -; size: -; J: TRBJ1-3; DNA: TGTGCCAGCAGCCGTTTCTCTGGAAACACCATATATTTT; CDR3: CASSRFSGNTIYF
V: TRBV29-1; D: TRBD2; size: -; J: TRBJ2-1; DNA: TGCAGCGTTGCCCACCGACTAGCACAACATGAGCAGTTCTTC; CDR3: CSVAHRLAQHEQFF
V: TRBV2; D: TRBD1; size: -; J: TRBJ1-2; DNA: TGTGCCAGCAGTCGACAGGGGTCGGAAGGCTACACCTTC; CDR3: CASSRQGSEGYTF
V: TRBV18; D: TRBD1; size: -; J: TRBJ1-5; DNA: TGTGCCAGCTCACCGGACAGGAATCAGCCCCAGCATTTT; CDR3: CASSPDRNQPQHF
V: TRBV3-1/TRBV3-2; D: -; size: -; J: TRBJ1-2; DNA: TGTGCCAGCAGCCCCACGGAGGGTGCCCGGCTATATGGCTACACCTTC; CDR3: CASSPTEGARLYGYTF
V: TRBV7-9; D: -; size: once; J: TRBJ1-1; DNA: TGTGCCAGCATCTTGGATCAGGGACGCGGTGAAGCTTTCTTT; CDR3: CASILDQGRGEAFF
V: TRBV2; D: -; size: once; J: TRBJ1-4; DNA: TGTGCCAACCGCGGGGGAAGTGAAAAACTGTTTTTT; CDR3: CANRGGSEKLFF
V: TRBV29-1; D: -; size: -; J: TRBJ2-7; DNA: TGCAGCGTTCGGGCCGCCGGTGCCTACGAGCAGTACTTC; CDR3: CSVRAAGAYEQYF
V: TRBV10-3; D: -; size: few; J: TRBJ1-1; DNA: TGTGCCATCAGTAACCATGCGGGACGGACAAACACTGAAGCTTTCTTT; CDR3: CAISNHAGRTNTEAFF
V: TRBV18; D: -; size: -; J: TRBJ1-5; DNA: TGTGCCAGCTCACCGAGGGACAATCAGCCCCAGCATTTT; CDR3: CASSPRDNQPQHF
V: TRBV7-9; D: -; size: -; J: TRBJ1-2; DNA: TGTGCCAGCAGCTTGAGTGGAGGAGGGGGATATGGCTACACCTTC; CDR3: CASSLSGGGGYGYTF
V: TRBV6-5; D: -; size: -; J: TRBJ1-2; DNA: TGTGCCAGCAGTTACTCGTCCGGGGGGCAGGTTGGCTACACCTTC; CDR3: CASSYSSGGQVGYTF
V: TRBV7-2; D: TRBD1; size: few; J: TRBJ2-1; DNA: TGTGCCAGCAGCTGGGACAGTTACAATGAGCAGTTCTTC; CDR3: CASSWDSYNEQFF
V: TRBV4-2; D: TRBD1; size: few; J: TRBJ1-4; DNA: TGTGCCAGCAGCCAAGAACCCGGGACAGACTATAATGAAAAACTGTTTTTT; CDR3: CASSQEPGTDYNEKLFF
V: TRBV24-1; D: -; size: -; J: TRBJ2-1; DNA: TGTGCCACCAGTGACACCGACCTTGGAGGGCAGTTCTTC; CDR3: CATSDTDLGGQFF
V: TRBV7-2; D: -; size: -; J: TRBJ2-7; DNA: TGTGCCAGCAGCTTAGCGGGGCCAGGGTACGAGCAGTACTTC; CDR3: CASSLAGPGYEQYF
V: TRBV5-4; D: -; size: -; J: TRBJ2-7; DNA: TGTGCCAGCAGCCACAAGACAGACTCCTACGAGCAGTACTTC; CDR3: CASSHKTDSYEQYF
V: TRBV6-5; D: -; size: -; J: TRBJ1-2; DNA: TGTGCCAGCAGTCTCCGGGACGGATTCTATGGCTACACCTTC; CDR3: CASSLRDGFYGYTF
V: TRBV27; D: TRBD1; size: -; J: TRBJ1-2; DNA: TGTGCCAGCAGTAGGGACAGCCTTAACTATGGCTACACCTTC; CDR3: CASSRDSLNYGYTF
V: TRBV5-1; D: -; size: -; J: TRBJ1-2; DNA: TGCGCCAGCAGCTTGGACAGGGTAGACTATGGCTACACCTTC; CDR3: CASSLDRVDYGYTF
V: TRBV27; D: -; size: few; J: TRBJ1-1; DNA: TGTGCCAGCAGTTTACCGAGGGGGGGGCGAGGGACTGAAGCTTTCTTT; CDR3: CASSLPRGGRGTEAFF
V: TRBV5-4; D: TRBD2; size: -; J: TRBJ2-5; DNA: TGTGCCAGCAGCTTGGTCGGGACTAGCCCCCAAGAGACCCAGTACTTC; CDR3: CASSLVGTSPQETQYF
V: TRBV19; D: TRBD1; size: -; J: TRBJ2-7; DNA: TGTGCCAGTAGTATCGGGGGACAGGGCCTCTACGAGCAGTACTTC; CDR3: CASSIGGQGLYEQYF